This note documents a single T cell receptor (beta chain) sequence. No antigen is known for it. The germline V gene encodes CDR1 SGHRS and CDR2 YFSETQ. The CDR3 has 15 residues. With V trimmed by 1 base and J by 6 bases, 7 bases remained unmatched. cDNA prepared by RNA extraction and subsequent reverse transcription served as the template for sequencing. Using immunoSEQ multiplex PCR, the repertoire was profiled, and TCRdb retains in-frame clones only, with some absent. The sample lists approximately 200,000 clones; approximately 40% were seen once. The data derive from a study of CD8+ T cells in alopecia areata. Looking at the study overall: Among treated patients, severity was scored by affected scalp area percentage.

This sample's treatment: oral pan-JAK inhibitor, 5-10 mg twice daily. Sorting separated CD4+ and CD8+ T cells out of PBMCs. Study-wide results and caveats: In patients, TCRs were shared less clearly than in mice, and HLA may possibly be involved. Affected lesional scalp, above all in alopecia totalis/universalis, was more clonal than normal scalp.

The receptor comes from a human donor with alopecia areata. V gene TRBV5-1 combines with J gene TRBJ1-2, with 9 bases identical to TRBD1. Sequencing was performed on CD4+ T cells sorted from blood, taken at approximately week 36, from a patient treated with tofacitinib. DNA of the CDR3: TGCGCCAGCAGCTTGTGGGGACAGGGTATGGATGGCTACACCTTC. This gives the protein CASSLWGQGMDGYTF.